This T cell receptor (beta chain) was observed in a study of blood T cell repertoires in COVID-19. Across the study: PBMCs, B-cell-depleted T cells, or T cells were the source of the cDNA or gDNA that made up the material.

Profiling relied on immunoSEQ multiplex PCR, and the TCRdb table lists in-frame clones only, not all of them. Of some 120,000 clones detected, 80% to 90% appear once; the ten largest clones hold approximately 3.3%. Germline V gene lookup returns CDR1 SGHRS and CDR2 YFSETQ. The germline V and J ends were trimmed by 0 bases and 0 bases, with 11 bases remaining between them. CDR3 size: 16 residues. The TCR was taken from a woman aged 55-69 years with acute or convalescent COVID-19. The sample comprised peripheral blood. The V call is TRBV5-1, the J call TRBJ2-3; D ambiguous. CDR3 in DNA: TGCGCCAGCAGCTTGGGACTGGCGGTGAGCACAGATACGCAGTATTTT. It is translated as CASSLGLAVSTDTQYF.